Shown below are 23 T cell receptor beta chains from a single sample sequenced in a study of blood T cells in healthy people across ages. A sample-barcoded 5' primer and a J-beta primer mix were used in a second PCR of about 7 to 11 cycles. TCRdb re-called the 5' RACE reads with MiXCR, one entry per CDR3 protein. This sample yields around 1.7 million distinct CDR3 sequences, of which about 30% are seen a single time; 7.7% belongs to the top ten. The sequenced material came from blood. All receptors come from a woman in her 30s in good health.

Regarding this clonotype: Being one base from a much bigger clone, this may be a read error. This sequence joins TRBV14 and TRBJ2-4; D is perhaps TRBD1 (6 bases). The CDR3 has 13 amino acids. Germline V CDR1 and CDR2: SGHDN, FVKESK. Trimming removed 6 bases from V and 9 bases from J, with 15 bases in between. CDR3 amino acids: CASSPGQRRIQYF. The CDR3 DNA sequence: TGTGCCAGCAGTCCCGGACAGAGACGCATTCAGTACTTC.

Many counts were recorded for this clonotype. V is TRBV20-1 and J is TRBJ2-7, with D perhaps matching TRBD2 (6 bases). Germline lookup yields CDR1 DFQATT and CDR2 SNEGSKA (reference sequence). V gave up 3 bases and J gave up 1 base, with 10 bases separating them. The CDR3 loop spans 13 amino acids. The CDR3 loop reads CSASGTESYEQYF. Here the CDR3 DNA reads TGCAGTGCTAGCGGGACTGAGTCCTACGAGCAGTACTTC.

The rearrangement joins TRBV6-5 to TRBJ2-5; D call uncertain. The CDR3 contains 13 residues. The V and J ends lost 6 bases and 5 bases respectively, with 13 bases between them. Germline assignment: CDR1 MNHEY and CDR2 SVGAGI. The CDR3 here is CASSRKRYETQYF. The CDR3 bases are TGTGCCAGCAGCCGGAAACGATATGAGACCCAGTACTTC.

This clonotype was observed a few times. The chain links TRBV18 to TRBJ1-2; 7 positions agree with TRBD1. The CDR3 has 13 residues. The ends lost 5 bases at V and 6 bases at J; junction bases unmatched: 6. Germline CDR1 KGHSH, CDR2 LQKENI. CDR3 protein: CASSYGQADGYTF. The CDR3 DNA sequence: TGTGCCAGCTCATACGGACAGGCGGATGGCTACACCTTC.

This clonotype was detected a few times. The chain recombines TRBV7-9 with TRBJ2-5; D is perhaps TRBD1 (5 bases). Trimming left V 5 bases short and J 3 bases short, with 7 bases between. Per the germline V gene, CDR1 is SEHNR and CDR2 is FQNEAQ (reference sequence). CDR3 length: 12 residues. The CDR3 protein is CASSMTEETQYF. CDR3 nucleotides: TGTGCCAGCAGCATGACAGAAGAGACCCAGTACTTC.

This chain connects TRBV18 to TRBJ2-5; D is uncertain. The J call may not be correct, given that the DNA end is closer to TRBJ2-7. CDR1 is KGHSH, CDR2 LQKENI, per germline. The CDR3 length is 14 residues. The CDR3 loop is CASSPKLRQAEQYF. Here the CDR3 DNA reads TGTGCCAGCTCACCAAAATTACGGCAGGCCGAGCAGTACTTC.

This clonotype came up many times. V gene TRBV7-2 combines with J gene TRBJ2-7; TRBD1 matches at 11 bases. Germline V CDR1 and CDR2: SGHTA, FQGNSA. Losses at the gene ends were 6 bases for V and 2 bases for J; bases not matched to a gene: 6. CDR3 size: 15 residues. The CDR3 DNA follows: TGTGCCAGCAGACAACCGGGACAGGGGGCCTACGAGCAGTACTTC. As protein: CASRQPGQGAYEQYF.

The chain is built from TRBV12-3 or TRBV12-4 and TRBJ1-6, with D uncertain. This CDR3 contains 13 residues. V was pared by 11 bases and J by 9 bases, with 17 bases between. The CDR3 region has the DNA TGTGCCGGCACCCAGGACCAGGTTTCACCCCTCCACTTT. The encoded protein is CAGTQDQVSPLHF.

Concerning this clonotype: A read error is possible here, since a much larger clone lies one base away. V is TRBV5-5 and J is TRBJ2-3; tentatively, D is TRBD1 (6 bases). Trimming removed 0 bases from V and 4 bases from J, with 15 bases in between. Germline CDR1 and CDR2: SGHKS and YYEKEE (reference sequence). The CDR3 contains 16 residues. The CDR3 here is CASSLDWFQGPDTQYF. The CDR3 nucleotides read TGTGCCAGCAGCTTGGACTGGTTCCAGGGGCCAGATACGCAGTATTTT. The full variable domain, in which reference TRBV5-5 and TRBJ2-3 provide the parts outside the CDR3, is DAGVTQSPTHLIKTRGQQVTLRCSPISGHKSVSWYQQVLGQGPQFIFQYYEKEERGRGNFPDRFSARQFPNYSSELNVNALLLGDSALYLCASSLDWFQGPDTQYFGPGTRLTVL.

This clonotype was found a few times. The chain employs TRBV6-1 and TRBJ2-1; D is unresolved. Germline-derived CDR1 and CDR2 are MNHNS and SASEGT. The germline V and J ends were trimmed by 7 bases and 0 bases, with 10 bases remaining between them. The CDR3 has 14 residues. The CDR3 loop is CASKLVSSYNEQFF. The CDR3 nucleotides are TGTGCCAGCAAACTCGTCAGCTCCTACAATGAGCAGTTCTTC.

The V gene is TRBV6-6, the J gene TRBJ2-7; TRBD2 agrees at 8 bases. This CDR3 spans 14 amino acids. V was pared by 0 bases and J by 3 bases, with 1 base of the junction left unmatched. Germline V lookup: CDR1 MNHNY, CDR2 SVGAGI (reference sequence). The CDR3 here is CASSYSRGDYEQYF. For the CDR3, the DNA is TGTGCCAGCAGTTACTCGCGGGGGGACTACGAGCAGTACTTC.

This clonotype came up a few times. The rearrangement uses TRBV28 and TRBJ2-1; 11 nucleotides agree with TRBD2. Germline lookup yields CDR1 MDHEN and CDR2 SYDVKM. CDR3 size: 16 residues. The J segment lost 8 bases and the V segment lost 8 bases, leaving 14 bases of the junction unmatched. CDR3: CASLRLSGGATDEQFF. The CDR3 DNA reads as TGTGCCAGCCTACGGCTTAGCGGGGGGGCCACTGATGAGCAGTTCTTC.

In its sample, this clonotype was seen many times. J is TRBJ1-4 and V is TRBV12-3 or TRBV12-4, with TRBD1 matching over 10 bases. V trimming: 6 bases; J trimming: 5 bases; junction bases outside the gene matches: 6. CDR3 length: 15 residues. CDR3 nucleotide sequence: TGTGCCAGCAGAACGCCGGGACAGGGGAATGAAAAACTGTTTTTT. This codes for CASRTPGQGNEKLFF.

This clonotype was seen a handful of times. CDR3 nucleotide sequence: TGTGCCAGCAGCTTAGAGAGGGGGCACGCCTATGGCTACACCTTC. This translates into CASSLERGHAYGYTF. The V gene is TRBV7-2, the J gene TRBJ1-2; 7 positions agree with TRBD1. The CDR3 covers 15 residues. With V trimmed by 1 base and J by 4 bases, 6 bases remained unmatched. CDR1 is SGHTA and CDR2 is FQGNSA in the germline V gene.

Many counts were recorded for this clonotype. The chain couples TRBV28 to TRBJ2-3, with 7 bases that match TRBD1. J gave up 6 bases and V 6 bases, and 9 bases lay outside the gene matches. This CDR3 is 14 amino acids long. Germline values: CDR1 MDHEN, CDR2 SYDVKM. The CDR3 nucleotides are TGTGCCAGCAGCCATCGACAGGGTGATGATACGCAGTATTTT. Residues: CASSHRQGDDTQYF.

The chain uses TRBV29-1 and TRBJ2-1, with D possibly being TRBD2 (5 bases). The germline V gene encodes CDR1 SQVTM and CDR2 ANQGSEA. This CDR3 is built from 12 residues. The V and J ends lost 7 bases and 6 bases respectively, with 13 bases between them. CDR3 sequence reads: CSAARGGNEQFF. In DNA, the CDR3 is TGCAGCGCCGCCCGAGGAGGCAATGAGCAGTTCTTC.

This clonotype has a count of ten or more. CDR3 sequence reads: CASSQRTDGEQYF. Here the CDR3 DNA reads TGTGCCAGCAGTCAAAGGACTGATGGAGAGCAGTACTTC. This chain connects TRBV12-3 or TRBV12-4 to TRBJ2-7, with a weak D call TRBD2 (5 bases). Trimming took 5 bases from V and 7 from J, leaving 15 bases between them. CDR3 size: 13 residues.

The table lists this clonotype with many counts. The V call is TRBV20-1, the J call TRBJ2-1; 9 bases agree with TRBD2. Germline CDR1 reads DFQATT; CDR2 reads SNEGSKA (reference sequence). The CDR3 is made up of 14 amino acids. V lost 5 bases and J lost 4; bases outside the gene matches: 6. The CDR3 bases are TGCAGTGCTCCCCTAGCGGGATATTACAATGAGCAGTTCTTC. This encodes CSAPLAGYYNEQFF.

This rearrangement joins TRBV7-2 to TRBJ2-1; TRBD1 might be the D (6 bases). Between the trimmed V and J ends, which lost 5 bases and 3 bases, there was a span of 11 bases. The CDR3 covers 14 residues. Germline CDR1 and CDR2: SGHTA and FQGNSA. The CDR3 reads CASSTGTLYNEQFF. The CDR3, as DNA: TGTGCCAGCAGCACTGGGACACTCTACAATGAGCAGTTCTTC.

Ten or more counts support this clonotype. The chain is built from TRBV7-2 and TRBJ2-1; perhaps D is TRBD1 or TRBD2 (5 bases each). The germline V gene has CDR1 SGHTA and CDR2 FQGNSA. Trimming stripped 2 bases from V and 6 bases from J, with 11 bases between. This CDR3 region has 14 residues. The CDR3 reads CASSLLWDPNEQFF. CDR3 nucleotide sequence: TGTGCCAGCAGCTTACTCTGGGACCCCAATGAGCAGTTCTTC.

This clonotype came up many times. The chain has TRBV4-2 and TRBJ2-1, with D possibly TRBD2 on 6 matching bases. CDR1 and CDR2 from the germline V gene are LGHNA and YNFKEQ. The CDR3 runs 16 residues. The V and J ends lost 2 bases and 8 bases respectively, with 19 bases between them. CDR3: CASSQILSGLSDEQFF. In DNA, the CDR3 is TGTGCCAGCAGCCAAATCCTTTCGGGACTTTCGGATGAGCAGTTCTTC.

Regarding this clonotype: Mismatch with germline at one junction end may stem from a read error. The V gene is TRBV9, the J gene TRBJ2-3; D is unclear. Germline V gene sequence: CDR1 SGDLS, CDR2 YYNGEE. The length of the CDR3 is 12 residues. The CDR3 protein is CASSVDWDMQYF. The CDR3 DNA sequence: TGTGCCAGCAGCGTAGACTGGGATATGCAGTATTTT.

This chain connects TRBV20-1 to TRBJ1-2; D is perhaps TRBD1 (5 bases). Per germline, CDR1 DFQATT and CDR2 SNEGSKA (reference sequence). CDR3 length: 16 amino acids. V was cut by 0 bases and J by 4 bases, with 18 bases left in between. CDR3: CSARDDSRAALYGYTF. The CDR3 bases are TGCAGTGCTAGAGATGACAGCCGGGCCGCTCTCTATGGCTACACCTTC.